The TCR beta chain under discussion was sequenced for a study of shared clonotypes between healthy human individuals. As for the study in general: Donors had three CD4 naive, three CD4 memory, two CD8 naive and one CD8 memory plate apiece.

This CDR3 contains 16 residues. The V segment lost 1 base and the J segment 4 bases; nucleotides outside the gene matches: 5. The V gene's germline CDR1 is SNHLY and CDR2 FYNNEI. Sequenced by immunoSEQ multiplex PCR; TCRdb stores in-frame clones only, minus some. The data contain about a million clones, about 80% of them seen just once; the ten biggest clones take up about 1.5%. Input material: memory CD4+ T cells sorted from blood. The subset: CD45RA-negative fraction. V and J are TRBV2 and TRBJ1-3; 9 bases fit TRBD1. This TCR came from a man aged 18-30 years in good health. CDR3 sequence: CASSEVLTGGGNTIYF. The DNA of the CDR3 is TGTGCCAGCAGTGAAGTTCTAACAGGGGGCGGAAACACCATATATTTT.